Listed here are 32 T cell receptor beta chains from one sample, sequenced in a study of cytomegalovirus exposure and HLA in healthy donors. With 60 Vbeta and 13 Jbeta primers, the PCR was carried out. Profiled with immunoSEQ multiplex PCR; TCRdb holds only in-frame clones, not every one. In the table there are tens of thousands of clones, about 8% of which are singletons. Material for sequencing was PBMCs. The source of these receptors is a man between 45 and 60 years old in good health and CMV-seronegative.

This chain joins TRBV2 and TRBJ2-3; 9 bases line up with TRBD2. V lost 6 bases to trimming and J lost 7 bases; unmatched junction nucleotides: 14. The CDR3 runs 16 residues. Germline V CDR1 and CDR2: SNHLY, FYNNEI. The CDR3 nucleotides are TGTGCCAGCAGGGATGGGACTAGCCCTTTCGCAAATACGCAGTATTTT. As protein: CASRDGTSPFANTQYF.

The chain uses TRBV28 and TRBJ1-2; a possible D gene is TRBD1 (5 bases). Germline values: CDR1 MDHEN, CDR2 SYDVKM. This CDR3 comprises 13 residues. Trimming removed 5 bases from V and 7 bases from J, with 14 bases in between. CDR3 nucleotides: TGTGCCAGCAGTGGCAGGGTGTTTGGTGGCTACACCTTC. Its translation: CASSGRVFGGYTF.

This chain uses TRBV28 with TRBJ2-1, with 13 bases that match TRBD2. Germline-derived CDR1 and CDR2 are MDHEN and SYDVKM. V was pared by 2 bases and J by 8 bases, with 6 bases of the junction left unmatched. CDR3 size: 16 residues. CDR3 in amino acids: CASSLPGLAGVHEQFF. In DNA form, the CDR3 reads TGTGCCAGCAGTTTACCCGGACTAGCGGGAGTACATGAGCAGTTCTTC.

This sequence joins TRBV9 and TRBJ2-3; TRBD2 matches 9 bases. This CDR3 has 15 residues. Germline CDR1 is SGDLS and CDR2 is YYNGEE. J was trimmed by 1 base and V by 3 bases; bases with no gene match: 3. The CDR3 region is CASSGGGGGTDTQYF. The CDR3 nucleotides read TGTGCCAGCAGCGGTGGCGGGGGGGGCACAGATACGCAGTATTTT.

This clone was seen repeatedly, ten times or more. This chain connects TRBV7-9 to TRBJ2-7; TRBD1 aligns across 9 bases. J gave up 7 bases and V 3 bases, and 4 bases lay outside the gene matches. CDR1 is SEHNR, CDR2 FQNEAQ, per germline (reference sequence). This CDR3 region has 13 residues. CDR3: CASSFRQGGEQYF. The CDR3 DNA follows: TGTGCCAGCAGCTTTCGACAGGGGGGGGAGCAGTACTTC.

This sequence joins TRBV4-1 and TRBJ2-1; D is possibly TRBD2 (6 bases). Trimming took off 0 bases at V and 6 bases at J, with 21 bases between the two ends. The CDR3 contains 18 residues. Germline-derived CDR1 and CDR2 are MGHRA and YSYEKL. In DNA form, the CDR3 reads TGCGCCAGCAGCCAAGATTCCCAAACTAGCAGTAAAATCAATGAGCAGTTCTTC. Translation: CASSQDSQTSSKINEQFF.

The gene calls are TRBV6-7 and TRBJ2-7, with TRBD1 identical over 9 bases. TRBV6-7 is labeled an ORF, and its function is uncertain. V was clipped by 9 bases and J by 0 bases; unmatched bases: 15. The CDR3 is 17 residues long. The CDR3 DNA is TGTGCCAGGTGTTCCGGGACAGGGACCGGGAGCTCCTACGAGCAGTACTTC. Translation: CARCSGTGTGSSYEQYF.

This clone was seen more than once but under ten times. The chain employs TRBV28 and TRBJ2-2, with 11 bases that match TRBD2. After removal of 2 bases from V and 5 bases from J, the junction contained 10 bases not matched to a gene. The length of the CDR3 is 18 residues. Germline CDR1 MDHEN, CDR2 SYDVKM. The CDR3 here is CASSLAGLAVLTTGELFF. The CDR3 coding sequence is TGTGCCAGCAGTTTAGCGGGACTAGCGGTTTTAACTACCGGGGAGCTGTTTTTT.

The chain has TRBV13 and TRBJ2-7, with D maybe TRBD1 (5 bases). The germline V and J ends were trimmed by 4 bases and 4 bases, with 8 bases remaining between them. In germline, CDR1 is PRHDT, CDR2 FYEKMQ (reference sequence). The CDR3 length is 12 residues. The CDR3 bases are TGTGCCAGCAGCTCCAGGGTTTACGAGCAGTACTTC. The encoded protein is CASSSRVYEQYF.

This sequence joins TRBV29-1 and TRBJ2-7, with 7 bases identical to TRBD1. V gave up 6 bases and J gave up 1 base; unmatched junction bases: 6. Germline V gene data show CDR1 as SQVTM and CDR2 as ANQGSEA. The CDR3 runs to 13 residues. The CDR3: CSVRTGRSYEQYF. Written as DNA, the CDR3 is TGCAGCGTACGGACAGGACGATCCTACGAGCAGTACTTC.

The V gene is TRBV18, the J gene TRBJ1-6; 12 bases agree with TRBD1. The V and J ends lost 4 bases and 9 bases, in that order; junction bases with no gene match: 1. The V gene's germline CDR1 is KGHSH and CDR2 LQKENI. The CDR3 covers 14 residues. The CDR3 DNA reads as TGTGCCAGCTCACTGGGACAGGGGGCTTCACCCCTCCACTTT. Amino acids: CASSLGQGASPLHF. Combining the CDR3 with reference TRBV18 and TRBJ1-6 gives the whole variable domain NAGVMQNPRHLVRRRGQEARLRCSPMKGHSHVYWYRQLPEEGLKFMVYLQKENIIDESGMPKERFSAEFPKEGPSILRIQQVVRGDSAAYFCASSLGQGASPLHFGNGTRLTVT.

The chain recombines TRBV18 with TRBJ1-3; D uncertain. V shed 3 bases and J shed 0 bases, with 21 bases lying between them. This CDR3 is 19 amino acids long. CDR1 and CDR2 (germline): KGHSH, LQKENI. The CDR3 protein is CASSPPLAGRGHSGNTIYF. CDR3 nucleotide sequence: TGTGCCAGCTCACCTCCCCTTGCGGGGAGAGGGCACTCTGGAAACACCATATATTTT.

There are a few counts of this clone. The J gene is TRBJ2-7, the V gene TRBV11-2; TRBD2 might be the D (6 bases). V was cut by 1 base and J by 6 bases, with 13 bases left in between. Germline values: CDR1 SGHAT, CDR2 FQNNGV. The CDR3 is 14 residues long. CDR3 region: CASSLGGEVGEQYF. The CDR3 region has the DNA TGTGCCAGCAGCTTAGGGGGGGAAGTAGGCGAGCAGTACTTC.

The chain uses TRBV5-1 and TRBJ2-5; 11 nucleotides align to TRBD1. This CDR3 spans 15 amino acids. Trimming at V came to 2 bases and at J to 4 bases, leaving 4 bases not matched to a gene. Germline V lookup: CDR1 SGHRS, CDR2 YFSETQ. In nucleotides, the CDR3 is TGCGCCAGCAGCTTTGGACAGGGGGCGAGAGAGACCCAGTACTTC. As protein: CASSFGQGARETQYF.

The chain couples TRBV6-6 to TRBJ1-6; D is unresolved. Trimming removed 7 bases at V and 7 bases at J, with 17 bases between. In germline, CDR1 is MNHNY, CDR2 SVGAGI (reference sequence). The CDR3 has 15 residues. This CDR3 reads CASTLFPGNNSPLHF. CDR3 nucleotides: TGTGCCAGCACCCTGTTCCCGGGGAACAATTCACCCCTCCACTTT.

In this sample, this clone turned up a few times. The CDR3 sequence: CASSPPGMGNQPQHF. The CDR3 region has the DNA TGTGCCAGCAGCCCCCCGGGGATGGGCAATCAGCCCCAGCATTTT. This chain links TRBV7-9 with TRBJ1-5, with D hard to call. The CDR3 has 15 amino acids. V shed 5 bases and J shed 2 bases, with 13 bases lying between them. Per the germline V gene, CDR1 is SEHNR and CDR2 is FQNEAQ (reference sequence). The full variable domain, completed using reference TRBV7-9 and TRBJ1-5, is DTGVSQNPRHKITKRGQNVTFRCDPISEHNRLYWYRQTLGQGPEFLTYFQNEAQLEKSRLLSDRFSAERPKGSFSTLEIQRTEQGDSAMYLCASSPPGMGNQPQHFGDGTRLSIL.

In its sample, this clone was seen a few times. The V and J genes are TRBV6-5 and TRBJ2-7; 9 bases fit TRBD2. The ends lost 5 bases at V and 4 bases at J; junction bases unmatched: 3. Germline assignment: CDR1 MNHEY and CDR2 SVGAGI. The CDR3 extends over 13 amino acids. CDR3 DNA: TGTGCCAGCAGTCTTAGCGGGAGTTACGAGCAGTACTTC. Amino acids: CASSLSGSYEQYF.

V gene TRBV6-5 combines with J gene TRBJ2-5; D is undetermined. CDR1 is MNHEY, CDR2 SVGAGI, per germline. Deletions cut 5 bases from V and 9 bases from J, with 22 bases between. The CDR3 sequence is 15 residues long. For the CDR3, the DNA is TGTGCCAGCAGTCCGTGGGCCAGTCCTTTGGGTCCCCAGTACTTC. Translated: CASSPWASPLGPQYF.

This clone appeared a few times. The rearrangement joins TRBV2 to TRBJ2-5; D possibly corresponds to TRBD1 (6 bases). From germline, CDR1 is SNHLY and CDR2 FYNNEI. The CDR3 loop spans 13 amino acids. V lost 4 bases and J lost 1, with 7 bases in between. As DNA, the CDR3 is TGTGCCAGCAGTGGACAGGTCCAAGAGACCCAGTACTTC. It is translated as CASSGQVQETQYF.

Concerning this clone: The same CDR3 can be traced to other DNA sequences in this sample. The rearrangement links TRBV19 to TRBJ1-5, with TRBD1 matching over 8 bases. The junction had 8 bases not matched to a gene; V was cut back by 7 bases and J by 3 bases. CDR3 length: 15 residues. Germline V gene lookup returns CDR1 LNHDA and CDR2 SQIVND (reference sequence). In DNA form, the CDR3 reads TGTGCCAGTATGGATGACAGGGGCCTCAATCAGCCCCAGCATTTT. Residues: CASMDDRGLNQPQHF. Full variable domain (remainder filled in from reference TRBV19 and TRBJ1-5): DGGITQSPKYLFRKEGQNVTLSCEQNLNHDAMYWYRQDPGQGLRLIYYSQIVNDFQKGDIAEGYSVSREKKESFPLTVTSAQKNPTAFYLCASMDDRGLNQPQHFGDGTRLSIL.

This clone was seen only a few times. The chain employs TRBV6-5 and TRBJ1-2, with TRBD1 matching over 8 bases. The CDR3 extends over 13 amino acids. Looked up from germline, CDR1 is MNHEY and CDR2 is SVGAGI. V trimming: 6 bases; J trimming: 4 bases; junction bases outside the gene matches: 4. The CDR3 DNA reads TGTGCCAGCAGCCCCGACAGGGGCTATGGCTACACCTTC. This translates into CASSPDRGYGYTF.

V gene TRBV6-1 combines with J gene TRBJ1-5; possibly TRBD1 for D (5 bases). Trimming shortened V by 4 bases and J by 0 bases, and 19 bases separated the two germline ends. The CDR3 has 18 residues. In germline, CDR1 is MNHNS, CDR2 SASEGT. DNA of the CDR3: TGTGCCAGCAGTGGCTATAGTCAGGGTCGAGATAGCAATCAGCCCCAGCATTTT. Its translation is CASSGYSQGRDSNQPQHF.

V usage is TRBV7-9 and J usage is TRBJ1-4; possibly TRBD1 for D (6 bases). With 8 bases removed from V and 4 bases from J, the gap between germline ends came to 17 bases. Germline CDR1 is SEHNR and CDR2 is FQNEAQ (reference sequence). The CDR3 loop spans 15 amino acids. CDR3 sequence reads: CASSRGGLGNEKLFF. CDR3 bases: TGTGCCAGCTCCAGGGGTGGTCTAGGTAATGAAAAACTGTTTTTT.

This clone was seen a few times. The V and J genes are TRBV13 and TRBJ2-2, with 7 bases matching TRBD1. Trimming removed 6 bases from V and 4 bases from J; junction bases left unmatched: 8. CDR3 length: 15 residues. The V gene's germline CDR1 is PRHDT and CDR2 FYEKMQ (reference sequence). As DNA, the CDR3 is TGTGCCAGCAGTTTTAAGACAGGGCTCACCGGGGAGCTGTTTTTT. It encodes CASSFKTGLTGELFF.

The chain joins TRBV7-2 to TRBJ2-3, with TRBD2 matching 8 bases. The CDR3 runs to 17 residues. Per germline, CDR1 SGHTA and CDR2 FQGNSA. V gave up 5 bases and J gave up 0 bases; unmatched junction bases: 10. The chain's CDR3 is CASSQSTSAISTDTQYF. The CDR3 DNA follows: TGTGCCAGCAGCCAATCGACTAGCGCGATTAGCACAGATACGCAGTATTTT.

A few counts support this clone. V gene TRBV7-2 combines with J gene TRBJ2-7; no definite D call. Germline V CDR1 and CDR2: SGHTA, FQGNSA. This CDR3 comprises 15 residues. The V end was cut by 2 bases, the J end by 3 bases, with 14 bases between. DNA for the CDR3: TGTGCCAGCAGCTTAAGCACTCAGGCTAACTACGAGCAGTACTTC. Translated, it gives CASSLSTQANYEQYF.

The sample holds a few counts of this clone. The V gene is TRBV5-1, the J gene TRBJ2-7; 10 nucleotides align to TRBD1. CDR3 length equals 14 residues. CDR1 is SGHRS and CDR2 is YFSETQ in the germline V gene. Losses at the gene ends were 4 bases for V and 4 bases for J; bases not matched to a gene: 5. CDR3 in amino acids: CASSNRDRGYEQYF. The CDR3 region has the DNA TGCGCCAGCAGCAACCGGGACAGGGGATACGAGCAGTACTTC.

V gene TRBV6-6 combines with J gene TRBJ1-1; perhaps TRBD1 as D (5 bases). The CDR3 has 14 amino acids. The V end lost 6 bases, the J end lost 4 bases, and 15 bases lay between the germline ends. Germline loops: CDR1 MNHNY, CDR2 SVGAGI (reference sequence). CDR3 amino acids: CASSQGRGTTEAFF. Here the CDR3 DNA reads TGTGCCAGCAGCCAAGGTCGGGGGACCACTGAAGCTTTCTTT.

The genes are TRBV7-3 and TRBJ2-1; no clear D. Germline V gives CDR1 SGHTA, CDR2 FQGTGA. V was trimmed by 2 bases and J by 5 bases, leaving 10 bases between them. The CDR3 is 14 residues long. The CDR3 DNA reads TGTGCCAGCAGCTTACGCGGTGGAGACAATGAGCAGTTCTTC. It is translated as CASSLRGGDNEQFF.

The V call is TRBV30, the J call TRBJ2-7; the D gene is possibly TRBD2 (5 bases). V shed 3 bases and J shed 6 bases, with 15 bases lying between them. Germline-derived CDR1 and CDR2 are GTSNPN and SVGIG (reference sequence). The CDR3 consists of 13 residues. The CDR3 DNA sequence: TGTGCCTGGAGCGCACTAGATTTCAGCGAGCAGTACTTC. It is translated as CAWSALDFSEQYF.

V usage is TRBV6-4 and J usage is TRBJ1-2; 10 nucleotides align to TRBD1. The CDR3 is made up of 14 amino acids. The trim removed 6 bases at V and 0 bases at J, leaving 1 base unmatched. The germline V gene encodes CDR1 MRHNA and CDR2 SNTAGT. The CDR3 region is CASSGQGANYGYTF. DNA for the CDR3: TGTGCCAGCAGCGGACAGGGGGCTAACTATGGCTACACCTTC.

The V gene is TRBV28, the J gene TRBJ2-3; the match to TRBD2 covers 7 bases. With 8 bases clipped from V and 1 base from J, the junction kept 9 bases outside the gene matches. Looked up from germline, CDR1 is MDHEN and CDR2 is SYDVKM. The CDR3 is made up of 15 amino acids. CDR3 residues: CASEGRAVGTDTQYF. The CDR3 DNA sequence: TGTGCCAGCGAGGGGAGGGCGGTGGGCACAGATACGCAGTATTTT.